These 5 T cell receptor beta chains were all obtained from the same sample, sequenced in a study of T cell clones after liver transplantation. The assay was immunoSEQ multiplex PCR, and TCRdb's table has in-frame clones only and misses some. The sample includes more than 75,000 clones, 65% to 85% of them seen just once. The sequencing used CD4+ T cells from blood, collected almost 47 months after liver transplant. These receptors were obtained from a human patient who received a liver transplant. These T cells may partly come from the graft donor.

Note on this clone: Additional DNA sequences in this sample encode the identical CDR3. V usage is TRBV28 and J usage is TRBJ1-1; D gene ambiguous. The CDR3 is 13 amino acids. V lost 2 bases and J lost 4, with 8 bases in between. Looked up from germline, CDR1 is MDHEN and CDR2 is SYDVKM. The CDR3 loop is CASSLGRATEAFF. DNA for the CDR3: TGTGCCAGCAGTTTAGGCAGAGCCACTGAAGCTTTCTTT.

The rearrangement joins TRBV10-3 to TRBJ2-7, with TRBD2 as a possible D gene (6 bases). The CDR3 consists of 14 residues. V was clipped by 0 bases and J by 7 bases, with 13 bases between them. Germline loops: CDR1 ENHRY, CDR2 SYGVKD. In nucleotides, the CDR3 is TGTGCCATCAGTGAGTCGGTGGGAGGTCGGGAGCAGTACTTC. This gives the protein CAISESVGGREQYF.

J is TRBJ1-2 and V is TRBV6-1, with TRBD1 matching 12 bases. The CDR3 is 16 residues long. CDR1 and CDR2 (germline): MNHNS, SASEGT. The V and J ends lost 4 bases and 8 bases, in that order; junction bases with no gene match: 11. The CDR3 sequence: CASSVGTGGFGLGYTF. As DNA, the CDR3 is TGTGCCAGCAGTGTCGGGACAGGGGGCTTCGGCTTAGGCTACACCTTC.

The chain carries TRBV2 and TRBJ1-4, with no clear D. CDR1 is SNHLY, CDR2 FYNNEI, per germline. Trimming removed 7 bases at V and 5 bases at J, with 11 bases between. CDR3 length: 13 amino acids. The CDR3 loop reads CASIDGGNEKLFF. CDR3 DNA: TGTGCCAGCATCGATGGAGGAAATGAAAAACTGTTTTTT. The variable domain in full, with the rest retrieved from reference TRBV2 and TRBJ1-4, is EPEVTQTPSHQVTQMGQEVILRCVPISNHLYFYWYRQILGQKVEFLVSFYNNEISEKSEIFDDQFSVERPDGSNFTLKIRSTKLEDSAMYFCASIDGGNEKLFFGSGTQLSVL.

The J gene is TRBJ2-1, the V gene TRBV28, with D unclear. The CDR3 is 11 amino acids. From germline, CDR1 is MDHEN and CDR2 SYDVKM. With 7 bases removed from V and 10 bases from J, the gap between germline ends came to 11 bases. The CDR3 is CASTTWVEQFF. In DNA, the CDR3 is TGTGCCAGCACTACCTGGGTAGAGCAGTTCTTC.